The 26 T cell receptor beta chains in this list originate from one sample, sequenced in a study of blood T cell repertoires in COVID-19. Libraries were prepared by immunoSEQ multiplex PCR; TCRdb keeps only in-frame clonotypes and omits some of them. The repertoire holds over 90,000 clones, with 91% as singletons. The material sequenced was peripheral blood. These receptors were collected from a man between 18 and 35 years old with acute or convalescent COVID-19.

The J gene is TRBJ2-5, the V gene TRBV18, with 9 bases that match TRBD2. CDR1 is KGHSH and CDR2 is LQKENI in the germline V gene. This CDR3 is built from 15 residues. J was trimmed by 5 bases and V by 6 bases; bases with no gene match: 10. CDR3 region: CASSRLAGSGETQYF. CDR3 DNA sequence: TGTGCCAGCTCGAGGCTAGCGGGAAGTGGGGAGACCCAGTACTTC.

The CDR3: CASSTVGRLDYEQYF. The CDR3 DNA sequence: TGTGCCAGTAGTACCGTCGGCAGGCTCGACTACGAGCAGTACTTC. The chain carries TRBV19 and TRBJ2-7; D uncertain. Germline V gives CDR1 LNHDA, CDR2 SQIVND (reference sequence). V was clipped by 4 bases and J by 3 bases, with 16 bases between them. CDR3 length: 15 amino acids. Full variable domain (missing parts from reference TRBV19 and TRBJ2-7): DGGITQSPKYLFRKEGQNVTLSCEQNLNHDAMYWYRQDPGQGLRLIYYSQIVNDFQKGDIAEGYSVSREKKESFPLTVTSAQKNPTAFYLCASSTVGRLDYEQYFGPGTRLTVT.

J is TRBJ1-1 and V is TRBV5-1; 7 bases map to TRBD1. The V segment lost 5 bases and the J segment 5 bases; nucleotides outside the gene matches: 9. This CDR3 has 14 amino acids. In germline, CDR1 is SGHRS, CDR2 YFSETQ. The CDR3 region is CASSHRGAGTEAFF. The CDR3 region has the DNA TGCGCCAGCAGTCACAGGGGCGCAGGTACTGAAGCTTTCTTT.

CDR3 sequence (DNA): TGTGCCAGCAGCTTTATCCCTTACGAGCAGTACTTC. Translating gives CASSFIPYEQYF. This chain links TRBV11-2 with TRBJ2-7; D is uncertain. This CDR3 region has 12 residues. CDR1 is SGHAT, CDR2 FQNNGV, per germline. V lost 3 bases and J 4 bases, leaving 7 bases between the germline ends.

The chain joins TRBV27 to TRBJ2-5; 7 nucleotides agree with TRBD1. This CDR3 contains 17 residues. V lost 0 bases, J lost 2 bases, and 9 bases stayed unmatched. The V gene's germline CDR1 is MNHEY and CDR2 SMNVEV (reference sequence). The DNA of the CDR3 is TGTGCCAGCAGTTTATCGAACAGGGGAATACGGCAAGAGACCCAGTACTTC. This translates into CASSLSNRGIRQETQYF.

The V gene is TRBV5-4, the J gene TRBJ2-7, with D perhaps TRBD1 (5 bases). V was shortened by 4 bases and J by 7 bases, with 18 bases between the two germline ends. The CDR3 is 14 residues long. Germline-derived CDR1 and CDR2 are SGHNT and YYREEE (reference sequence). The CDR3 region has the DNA TGTGCCAGCAGCCAGCCGACAGTCCCCTGGGAGCAGTACTTC. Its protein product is CASSQPTVPWEQYF.

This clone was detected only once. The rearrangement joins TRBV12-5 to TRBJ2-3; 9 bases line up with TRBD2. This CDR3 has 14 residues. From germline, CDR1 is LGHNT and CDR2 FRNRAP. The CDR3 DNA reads TGTGCAGAGGGGGCGGGAGGGACCGCAGATACGCAGTATTTT. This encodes CAEGAGGTADTQYF.

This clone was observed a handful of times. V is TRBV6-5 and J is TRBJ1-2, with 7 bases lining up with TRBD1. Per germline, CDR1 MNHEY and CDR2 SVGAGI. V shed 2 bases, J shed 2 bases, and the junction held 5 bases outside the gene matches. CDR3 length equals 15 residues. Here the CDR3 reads CASSYRGPSNYGYTF. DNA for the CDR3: TGTGCCAGCAGTTACAGGGGGCCCTCAAACTATGGCTACACCTTC.

The CDR3 coding sequence is TGTGCCAGCAGCCAAGGCGGGACAGGGGCTAGACTGTTTTTT. Its translation: CASSQGGTGARLFF. The chain is built from TRBV3-1 (or the pseudogene TRBV3-2) and TRBJ1-4, with 10 bases fitting TRBD1. This CDR3 contains 14 residues. The ends lost 1 base at V and 13 bases at J; junction bases unmatched: 6. Germline CDR1 LGHDT, CDR2 YNNKEL (reference sequence).

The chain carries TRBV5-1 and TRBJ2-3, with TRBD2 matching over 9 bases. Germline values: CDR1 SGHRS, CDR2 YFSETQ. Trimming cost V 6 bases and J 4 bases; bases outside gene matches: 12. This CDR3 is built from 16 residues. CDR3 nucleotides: TGCGCCAGCATGGCTAGCGGGGTTTCTTTGGCAGATACGCAGTATTTT. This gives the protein CASMASGVSLADTQYF.

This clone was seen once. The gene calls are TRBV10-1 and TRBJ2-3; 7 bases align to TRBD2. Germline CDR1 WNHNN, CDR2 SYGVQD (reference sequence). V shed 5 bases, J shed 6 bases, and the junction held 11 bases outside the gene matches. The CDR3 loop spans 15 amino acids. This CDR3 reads CASSRQGGSKDTQYF. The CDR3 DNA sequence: TGCGCCAGCAGTCGGCAAGGCGGGAGTAAGGATACGCAGTATTTT.

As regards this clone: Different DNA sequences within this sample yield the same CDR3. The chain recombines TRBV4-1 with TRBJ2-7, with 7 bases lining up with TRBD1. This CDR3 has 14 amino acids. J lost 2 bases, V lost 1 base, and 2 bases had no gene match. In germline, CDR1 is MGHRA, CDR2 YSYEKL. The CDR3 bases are TGCGCCAGCAGCCAAGGTCAGGGGGCCTACGAGCAGTACTTC. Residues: CASSQGQGAYEQYF.

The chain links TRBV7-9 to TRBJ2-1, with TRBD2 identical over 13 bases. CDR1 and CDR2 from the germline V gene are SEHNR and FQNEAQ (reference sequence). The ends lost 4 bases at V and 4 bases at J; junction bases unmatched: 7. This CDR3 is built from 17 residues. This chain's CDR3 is CASSSPLAGGLYNEQFF. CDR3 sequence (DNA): TGTGCCAGCAGCTCACCACTAGCGGGAGGGCTGTACAATGAGCAGTTCTTC.

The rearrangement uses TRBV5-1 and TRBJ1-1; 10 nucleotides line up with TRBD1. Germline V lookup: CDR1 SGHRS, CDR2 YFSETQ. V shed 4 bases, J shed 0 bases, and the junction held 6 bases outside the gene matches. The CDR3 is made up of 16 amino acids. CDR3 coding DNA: TGCGCCAGCAGCACGCGGACAGGGGGTGTGAACACTGAAGCTTTCTTT. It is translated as CASSTRTGGVNTEAFF.

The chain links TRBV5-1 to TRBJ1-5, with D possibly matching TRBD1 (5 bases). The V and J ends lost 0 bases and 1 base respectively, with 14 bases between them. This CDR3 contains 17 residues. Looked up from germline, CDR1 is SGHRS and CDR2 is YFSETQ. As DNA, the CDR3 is TGCGCCAGCAGCTTGGCCCCTAAGGGGTCGAGCAATCAGCCCCAGCATTTT. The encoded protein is CASSLAPKGSSNQPQHF. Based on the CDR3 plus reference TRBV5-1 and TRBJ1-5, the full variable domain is KAGVTQTPRYLIKTRGQQVTLSCSPISGHRSVSWYQQTPGQGLQFLFEYFSETQRNKGNFPGRFSGRQFSNSRSEMNVSTLELGDSALYLCASSLAPKGSSNQPQHFGDGTRLSIL.

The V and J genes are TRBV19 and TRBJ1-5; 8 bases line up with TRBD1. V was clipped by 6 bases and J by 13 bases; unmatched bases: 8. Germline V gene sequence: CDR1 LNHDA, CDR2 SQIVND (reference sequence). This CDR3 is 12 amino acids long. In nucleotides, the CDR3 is TGTGCCAGTAGCCACCCGGGACAGGAACAGCATTTT. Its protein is CASSHPGQEQHF.

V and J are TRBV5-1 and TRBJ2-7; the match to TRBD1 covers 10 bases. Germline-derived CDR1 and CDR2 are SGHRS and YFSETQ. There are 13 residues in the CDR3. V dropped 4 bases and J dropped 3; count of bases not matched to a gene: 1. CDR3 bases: TGCGCCAGCAGCGGGACAGGGGTCTACGAGCAGTACTTC. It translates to CASSGTGVYEQYF. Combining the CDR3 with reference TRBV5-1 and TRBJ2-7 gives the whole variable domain KAGVTQTPRYLIKTRGQQVTLSCSPISGHRSVSWYQQTPGQGLQFLFEYFSETQRNKGNFPGRFSGRQFSNSRSEMNVSTLELGDSALYLCASSGTGVYEQYFGPGTRLTVT.

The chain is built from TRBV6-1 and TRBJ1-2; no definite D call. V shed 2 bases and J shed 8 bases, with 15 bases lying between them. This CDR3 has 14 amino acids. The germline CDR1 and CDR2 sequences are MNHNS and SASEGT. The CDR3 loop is CASSELRGVRGYTF. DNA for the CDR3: TGTGCCAGCAGTGAATTGAGAGGAGTTCGGGGCTACACCTTC.

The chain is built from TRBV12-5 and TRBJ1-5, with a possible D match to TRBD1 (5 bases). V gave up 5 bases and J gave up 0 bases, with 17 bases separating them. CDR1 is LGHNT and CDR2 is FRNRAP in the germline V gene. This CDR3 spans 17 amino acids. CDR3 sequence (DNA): TGTGCTAGTGGTCGACCTGTCTGGGGGGATAGCAATCAGCCCCAGCATTTT. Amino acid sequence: CASGRPVWGDSNQPQHF.

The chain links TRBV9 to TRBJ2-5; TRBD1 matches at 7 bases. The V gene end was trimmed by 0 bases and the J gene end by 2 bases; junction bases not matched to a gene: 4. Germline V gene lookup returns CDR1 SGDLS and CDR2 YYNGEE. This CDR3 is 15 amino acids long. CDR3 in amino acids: CASSVGDRTQETQYF. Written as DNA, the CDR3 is TGTGCCAGCAGCGTAGGGGACAGAACACAAGAGACCCAGTACTTC.

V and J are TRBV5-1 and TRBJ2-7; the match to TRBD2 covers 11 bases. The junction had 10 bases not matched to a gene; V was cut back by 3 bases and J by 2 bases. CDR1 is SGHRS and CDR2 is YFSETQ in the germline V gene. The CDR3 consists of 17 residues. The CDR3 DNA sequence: TGCGCCAGCAGCTCCTGGACTAGCGGGCCGCCGCCCTACGAGCAGTACTTC. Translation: CASSSWTSGPPPYEQYF.

In nucleotides, the CDR3 is TGTGCCAGCAGCTTGTTCTCTCAGGGTAACTCCTATGGCTACACCTTC. This gives the protein CASSLFSQGNSYGYTF. The rearrangement joins TRBV5-5 to TRBJ1-2; D might be TRBD1 (5 bases). Deletions cut 1 base from V and 4 bases from J, with 17 bases between. CDR1 and CDR2 (germline): SGHKS, YYEKEE (reference sequence). The CDR3 totals 16 residues.

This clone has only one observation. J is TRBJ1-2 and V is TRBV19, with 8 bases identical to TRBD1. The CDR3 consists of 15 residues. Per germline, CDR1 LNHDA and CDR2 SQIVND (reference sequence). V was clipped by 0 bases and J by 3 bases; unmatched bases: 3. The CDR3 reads CASSIDGDRHYGYTF. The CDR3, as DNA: TGTGCCAGTAGTATAGATGGGGACAGGCACTATGGCTACACCTTC. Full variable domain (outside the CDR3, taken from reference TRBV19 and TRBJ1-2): DGGITQSPKYLFRKEGQNVTLSCEQNLNHDAMYWYRQDPGQGLRLIYYSQIVNDFQKGDIAEGYSVSREKKESFPLTVTSAQKNPTAFYLCASSIDGDRHYGYTFGSGTRLTVV.

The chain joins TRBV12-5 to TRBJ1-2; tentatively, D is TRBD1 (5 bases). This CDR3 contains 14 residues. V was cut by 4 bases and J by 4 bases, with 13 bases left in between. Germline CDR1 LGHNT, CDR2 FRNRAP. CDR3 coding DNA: TGTGCTAGTGGTTCCCCGGACATATTCTATGGCTACACCTTC. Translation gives CASGSPDIFYGYTF.

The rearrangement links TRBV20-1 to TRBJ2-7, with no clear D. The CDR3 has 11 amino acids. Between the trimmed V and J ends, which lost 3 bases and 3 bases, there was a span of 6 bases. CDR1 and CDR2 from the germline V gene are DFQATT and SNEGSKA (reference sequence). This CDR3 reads CSARAGYEQYF. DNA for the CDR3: TGCAGTGCTAGGGCTGGCTACGAGCAGTACTTC.

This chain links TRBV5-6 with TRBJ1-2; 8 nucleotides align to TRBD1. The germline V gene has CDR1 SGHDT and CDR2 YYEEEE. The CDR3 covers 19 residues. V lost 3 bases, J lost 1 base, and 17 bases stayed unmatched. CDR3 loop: CASSSSSGDRGGVNYGYTF. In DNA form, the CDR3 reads TGTGCCAGCAGCTCATCATCGGGAGACAGGGGAGGGGTTAACTATGGCTACACCTTC.